This T cell receptor beta chain was documented in a study of shared clonotypes between healthy human individuals. Study background: Donors consisted of a couple of women and three men between 18 and 49. Three CD4 naive, three CD4 memory, two CD8 naive and one CD8 memory plate were used per donor.

As processed by the authors: There were no quality scores in the junction-only immunoSEQ sequences, so filtering differed. Using immunoSEQ multiplex PCR, the repertoire was profiled, and TCRdb retains in-frame clones only, with some absent. V and J calls and clone size are given by that table; D and trimming were obtained from the DNA. This sample yields roughly 2 million clones, of which more than 90% are seen a single time; more than 0.1% belongs to the top ten. The investigators split CD4+ cells into a CD45RA+ naive subset and a CD45RA-negative memory subset. The CDR3 covers 12 residues. The ends were cut back, 3 bases at V and 2 bases at J, with 4 bases in the middle. In germline, CDR1 is MNHNS, CDR2 SASEGT. Concerning this clone: This specimen includes other DNA sequences encoding the same CDR3.

Sequencing was performed on naive CD4+ T cells sorted from blood. As to subset: CD45RA+ positively selected. V and J are TRBV6-1 and TRBJ1-2; D remains ambiguous. The clonotype originates from a man aged 18 to 35 in good health. CDR3 sequence reads: CASSDRNYGYTF. For the CDR3, the DNA is TGTGCCAGCAGTGACAGGAACTATGGCTACACCTTC.